The 8 T cell receptor beta chains below come from one sample, sequenced in a study of graft-versus-host responses after intestinal transplantation. Antigens for these TCRs are unknown. The method was immunoSEQ multiplex PCR; TCRdb's version includes in-frame clones alone and lacks a portion of them. The repertoire holds more than 90,000 clones, with around 92% as singletons. Here the sequenced sample was unstimulated CD8+ T cells sorted from spleen or lymph node cells, taken before transplant. The receptors were gathered from a human donor who was the organ donor for an intestinal transplant.

The V call is TRBV29-1, the J call TRBJ2-7, with D perhaps matching TRBD2 (6 bases). Germline assignment: CDR1 SQVTM and CDR2 ANQGSEA. V lost 1 base and J 2 bases, leaving 15 bases between the germline ends. The length of the CDR3 is 15 residues. The CDR3 bases are TGCAGCGTTGAAGTCCGGGGGTCTCAAGCCTACGAGCAGTACTTC. It specifies CSVEVRGSQAYEQYF.

This rearrangement joins TRBV7-2 to TRBJ1-1; a possible D gene is TRBD1 (6 bases). The CDR3 has 13 residues. V was trimmed by 5 bases and J by 1 base, leaving 8 bases between them. The germline gives CDR1 SGHTA, CDR2 FQGNSA. The CDR3 region is CASSQGQNTEAFF. CDR3 nucleotide sequence: TGTGCCAGCAGCCAGGGACAGAACACTGAAGCTTTCTTT.

For the CDR3, the DNA is TGTGCCAGCAGCGTAGATGGACCTAACTATGGCTACACCTTC. This codes for CASSVDGPNYGYTF. The chain employs TRBV9 and TRBJ1-2; D gene uncertain. The CDR3 sequence is 14 residues long. V lost 0 bases and J 0 bases, leaving 6 bases between the germline ends. Germline V gene lookup returns CDR1 SGDLS and CDR2 YYNGEE.

The rearrangement links TRBV28 to TRBJ2-7; no clear D. CDR1 MDHEN and CDR2 SYDVKM come from the germline V gene. The CDR3 length is 11 residues. The V end was cut by 3 bases, the J end by 4 bases, with 4 bases between. CDR3 region: CASSFKYEQYF. The CDR3 nucleotides are TGTGCCAGCAGTTTCAAATACGAGCAGTACTTC.

The chain is built from TRBV30 and TRBJ2-7, with no clear D. V was clipped by 6 bases and J by 0 bases, with 12 bases between them. The length of the CDR3 is 13 residues. Germline CDR1 reads GTSNPN; CDR2 reads SVGIG (reference sequence). CDR3 sequence reads: CACTYSSSYEQYF. The CDR3 coding sequence is TGTGCCTGCACATACAGTAGCTCCTACGAGCAGTACTTC.

The chain is built from TRBV19 and TRBJ2-7, with D tentatively TRBD2 (5 bases). The V and J ends lost 6 bases and 0 bases respectively, with 15 bases between them. Looked up from germline, CDR1 is LNHDA and CDR2 is SQIVND (reference sequence). The CDR3 spans 15 residues. CDR3 DNA sequence: TGTGCCAGTAGACCCGCGGACTGGAGCTCCTACGAGCAGTACTTC. The encoded protein is CASRPADWSSYEQYF.

Concerning this clone: Other nucleotide sequences in the sample specify the same CDR3. This rearrangement joins TRBV28 to TRBJ2-1, with 9 positions matching TRBD2. The CDR3 consists of 16 residues. V was clipped by 3 bases and J by 1 base; unmatched bases: 4. Germline-derived CDR1 and CDR2 are MDHEN and SYDVKM. In DNA, the CDR3 is TGTGCCAGCAGTTTTTTGGCGGGAGGGTCCTACAATGAGCAGTTCTTC. Amino acid sequence: CASSFLAGGSYNEQFF.

A note on this clone: Other nucleotide sequences in the sample specify the same CDR3. This chain uses TRBV27 with TRBJ2-5; 9 bases are shared with TRBD2. Per germline, CDR1 MNHEY and CDR2 SMNVEV (reference sequence). The V segment lost 1 base and the J segment 5 bases; nucleotides outside the gene matches: 2. This CDR3 is 14 amino acids long. The CDR3 region has the DNA TGTGCCAGCAGTTTATTAGCGGGAGTGGAGACCCAGTACTTC. Translation gives CASSLLAGVETQYF.